This TCR beta chain was profiled in a study of cytomegalovirus exposure and HLA in healthy donors. The CDR3 extends over 12 amino acids. V was shortened by 1 base and J by 6 bases, with 10 bases between the two germline ends. The germline CDR1 and CDR2 sequences are GTSNPN and SVGIG (reference sequence). This clone was seen once. PCR used 60 Vbeta primers and 13 Jbeta primers. TCRdb's table, derived via immunoSEQ multiplex PCR, lists solely in-frame clones and lacks some. This table has about 130,000 clones, around four fifths appearing once. The sequence was collected from a woman aged 40-49 years in good health and CMV-seropositive. The chain links TRBV30 to TRBJ2-7, with TRBD2 as a possible D gene (7 bases). The specimen was PBMCs. CDR3 residues: CAWSGGGSEQYF. The CDR3 DNA sequence: TGTGCCTGGAGTGGGGGGGGCAGCGAGCAGTACTTC.